The T cell receptor (beta chain) described here comes from a study of CD8+ T cells in alopecia areata. Study-level results: Significant decreases in scalp clonality and expanded CD8+ clones followed tofacitinib treatment.

Treatment indicated: oral pan-JAK inhibitor, 5-10 mg twice daily. cDNA reverse transcribed from extracted RNA served as the sequencing template. Generated by immunoSEQ multiplex PCR, the TCRdb table keeps only in-frame clones and is missing some. This sample has 200,000 to 250,000 clones, with roughly three fifths found just once. CDR1 and CDR2 from the germline V gene are MNHNY and SVGAGI (reference sequence). CDR3 length: 13 amino acids. V lost 5 bases and J lost 0, with 8 bases in between. This clone was counted once. What it binds is unknown. The clonotype originates from a human donor with alopecia areata. This specimen was CD4+ T cells sorted from blood, taken around week 44, from a patient treated with tofacitinib. This chain uses TRBV6-6 with TRBJ2-7; D possibly corresponds to TRBD2 (6 bases). CDR3 DNA: TGTGCCAGCAGTCCCGGGGGCTCCTACGAGCAGTACTTC. Its translation is CASSPGGSYEQYF.